One T cell receptor (beta chain) is described in this entry. Its antigen is not identified. This sample was taken from a study of cytomegalovirus exposure and HLA in healthy donors. Germline values: CDR1 SGHAT, CDR2 FQNNGV. The V and J ends lost 1 base and 4 bases respectively, with 19 bases between them. There are 17 residues in the CDR3. The PCR was carried out with 60 Vbeta primers and 13 Jbeta primers. Measured with immunoSEQ multiplex PCR; TCRdb has only the in-frame clones, and not every one. This table holds 100,000 to 150,000 clones, 74% found once. Broader study findings: In vitro checks showed that a few CMV-associated chains really do target CMV antigens. Using a false discovery rate of 0.05, a later analysis showed that 15,000 to 20,000 TCR beta sequences were associated with HLA alleles.

The specimen sequenced was PBMCs. This sequence was found in a woman between 50 and 59 years old in good health and CMV-seropositive. The rearrangement uses TRBV11-2 and TRBJ1-2, with D possibly matching TRBD1 (6 bases). DNA of the CDR3: TGTGCCAGCAGCTTAGGTATCGGGGGGCGGATAAGCTATGGCTACACCTTC. Translated, it gives CASSLGIGGRISYGYTF.